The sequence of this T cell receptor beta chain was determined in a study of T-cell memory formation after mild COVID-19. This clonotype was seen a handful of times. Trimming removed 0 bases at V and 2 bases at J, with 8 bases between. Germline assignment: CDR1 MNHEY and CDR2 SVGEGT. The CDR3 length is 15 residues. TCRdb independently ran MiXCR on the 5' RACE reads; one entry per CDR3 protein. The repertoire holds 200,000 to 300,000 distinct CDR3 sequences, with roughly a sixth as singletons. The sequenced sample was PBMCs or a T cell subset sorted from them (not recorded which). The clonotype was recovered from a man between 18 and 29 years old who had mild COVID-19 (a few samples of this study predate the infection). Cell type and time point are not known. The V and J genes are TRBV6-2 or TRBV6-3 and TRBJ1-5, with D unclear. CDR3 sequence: CASSYSGRGNQPQHF. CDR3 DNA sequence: TGTGCCAGCAGTTACTCGGGAAGGGGCAATCAGCCCCAGCATTTT.